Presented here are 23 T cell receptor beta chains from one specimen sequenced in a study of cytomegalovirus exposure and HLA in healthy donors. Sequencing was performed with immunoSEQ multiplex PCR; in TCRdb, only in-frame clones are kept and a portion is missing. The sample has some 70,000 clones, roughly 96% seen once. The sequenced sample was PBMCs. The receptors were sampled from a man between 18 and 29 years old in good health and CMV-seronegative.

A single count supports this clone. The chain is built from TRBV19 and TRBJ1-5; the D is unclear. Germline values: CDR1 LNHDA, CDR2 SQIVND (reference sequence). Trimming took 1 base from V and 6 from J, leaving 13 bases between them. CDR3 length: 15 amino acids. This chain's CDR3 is CASSIAIEVFQPQHF. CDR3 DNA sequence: TGTGCCAGTAGTATAGCGATTGAGGTTTTTCAGCCCCAGCATTTT.

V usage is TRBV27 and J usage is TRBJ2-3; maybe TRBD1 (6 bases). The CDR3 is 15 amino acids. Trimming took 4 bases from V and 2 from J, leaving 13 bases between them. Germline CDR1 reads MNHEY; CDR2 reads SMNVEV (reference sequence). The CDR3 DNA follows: TGTGCCAGCAGTTCACAGGGAAACCCCACAGATACGCAGTATTTT. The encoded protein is CASSSQGNPTDTQYF.

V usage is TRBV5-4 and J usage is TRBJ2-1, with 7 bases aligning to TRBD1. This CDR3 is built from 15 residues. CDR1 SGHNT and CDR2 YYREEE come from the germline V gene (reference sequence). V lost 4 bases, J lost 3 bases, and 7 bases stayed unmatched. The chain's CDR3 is CASSDHRGSYNEQFF. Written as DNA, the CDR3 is TGTGCCAGCAGCGATCACAGGGGCAGCTACAATGAGCAGTTCTTC.

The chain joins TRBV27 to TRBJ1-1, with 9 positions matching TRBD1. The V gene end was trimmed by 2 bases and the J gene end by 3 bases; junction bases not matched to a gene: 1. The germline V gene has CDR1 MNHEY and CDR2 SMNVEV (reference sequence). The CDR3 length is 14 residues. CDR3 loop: CASSLDRGDTEAFF. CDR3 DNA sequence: TGTGCCAGCAGTTTAGACAGGGGGGACACTGAAGCTTTCTTT.

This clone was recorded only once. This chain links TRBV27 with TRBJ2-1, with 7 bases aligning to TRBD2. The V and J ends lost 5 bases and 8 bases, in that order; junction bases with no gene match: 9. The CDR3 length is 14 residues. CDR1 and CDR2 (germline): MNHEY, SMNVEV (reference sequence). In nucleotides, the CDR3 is TGTGCCAGCAGTCCCCTGGGAGGGGCGGATGAGCAGTTCTTC. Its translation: CASSPLGGADEQFF.

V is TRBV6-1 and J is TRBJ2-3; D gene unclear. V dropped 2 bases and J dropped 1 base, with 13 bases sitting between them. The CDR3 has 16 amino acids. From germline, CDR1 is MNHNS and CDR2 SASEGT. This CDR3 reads CASSEIGWPGTDTQYF. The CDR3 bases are TGTGCCAGCAGTGAAATCGGGTGGCCCGGCACAGATACGCAGTATTTT.

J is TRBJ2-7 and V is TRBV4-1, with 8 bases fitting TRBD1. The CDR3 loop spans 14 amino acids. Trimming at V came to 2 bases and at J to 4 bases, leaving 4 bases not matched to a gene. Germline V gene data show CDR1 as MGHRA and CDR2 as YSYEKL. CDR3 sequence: CASSQPNRGYEQYF. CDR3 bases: TGCGCCAGCAGCCAACCCAACAGGGGGTACGAGCAGTACTTC.

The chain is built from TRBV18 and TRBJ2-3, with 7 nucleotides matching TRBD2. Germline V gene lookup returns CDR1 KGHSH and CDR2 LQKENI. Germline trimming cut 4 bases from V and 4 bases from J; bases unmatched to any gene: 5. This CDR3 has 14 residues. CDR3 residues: CASSRREMADTQYF. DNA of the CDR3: TGTGCCAGCTCACGGCGGGAGATGGCAGATACGCAGTATTTT.

The CDR3, as DNA: TGTGCCAGCAGCTTATTTTTTACGGGGGAAGGGGCTGAAGCTTTCTTT. It encodes CASSLFFTGEGAEAFF. The V gene is TRBV11-3, the J gene TRBJ1-1, with TRBD1 as a possible D gene (5 bases). Trimming took 2 bases from V and 6 from J, leaving 19 bases between them. The length of the CDR3 is 16 residues. Germline CDR1 and CDR2: SGHNT and YENEEA.

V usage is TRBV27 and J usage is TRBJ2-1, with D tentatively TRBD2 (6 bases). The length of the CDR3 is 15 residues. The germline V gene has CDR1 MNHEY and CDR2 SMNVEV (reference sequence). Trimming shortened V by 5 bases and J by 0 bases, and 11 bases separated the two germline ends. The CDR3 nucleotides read TGTGCCAGCAGTCAACGGGGGAGCTCCTACAATGAGCAGTTCTTC. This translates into CASSQRGSSYNEQFF.

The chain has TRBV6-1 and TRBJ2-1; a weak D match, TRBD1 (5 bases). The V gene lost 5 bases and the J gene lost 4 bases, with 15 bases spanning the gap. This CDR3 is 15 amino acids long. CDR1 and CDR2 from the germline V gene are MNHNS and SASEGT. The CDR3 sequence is CASSFGAATYNEQFF. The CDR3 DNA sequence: TGTGCCAGCAGTTTTGGGGCGGCTACATACAATGAGCAGTTCTTC.

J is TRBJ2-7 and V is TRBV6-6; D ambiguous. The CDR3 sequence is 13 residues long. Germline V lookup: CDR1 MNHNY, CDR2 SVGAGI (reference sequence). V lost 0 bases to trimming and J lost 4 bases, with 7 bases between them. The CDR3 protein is CASSYSSVYEQYF. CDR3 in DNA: TGTGCCAGCAGTTACTCGAGCGTATACGAGCAGTACTTC.

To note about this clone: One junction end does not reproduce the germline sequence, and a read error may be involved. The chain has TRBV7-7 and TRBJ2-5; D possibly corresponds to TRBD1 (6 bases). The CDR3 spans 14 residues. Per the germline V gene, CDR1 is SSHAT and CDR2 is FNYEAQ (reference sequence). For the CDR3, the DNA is TGTGCTAGCAGCCCGACAGGAGTCCAAGAGACCCAGTACTTC. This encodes CASSPTGVQETQYF.

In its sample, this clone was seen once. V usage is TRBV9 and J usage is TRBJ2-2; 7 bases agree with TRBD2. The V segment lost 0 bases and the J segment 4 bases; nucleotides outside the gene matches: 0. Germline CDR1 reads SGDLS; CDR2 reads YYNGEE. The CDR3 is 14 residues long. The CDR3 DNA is TGTGCCAGCAGCGTAGGGGGGGGCACCGGGGAGCTGTTTTTT. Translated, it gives CASSVGGGTGELFF.

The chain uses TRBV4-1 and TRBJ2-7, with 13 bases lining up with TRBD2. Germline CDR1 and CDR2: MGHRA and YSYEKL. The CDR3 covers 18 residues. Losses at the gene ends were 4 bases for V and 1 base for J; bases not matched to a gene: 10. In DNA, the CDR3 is TGCGCCAGCAGCCCCCGGGGACTAGCGGGGAGTCCTTCCTACGAGCAGTACTTC. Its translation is CASSPRGLAGSPSYEQYF.

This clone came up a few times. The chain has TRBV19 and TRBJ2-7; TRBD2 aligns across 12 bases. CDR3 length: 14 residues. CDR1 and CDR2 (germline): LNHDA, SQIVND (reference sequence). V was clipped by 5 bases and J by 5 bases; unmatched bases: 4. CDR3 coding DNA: TGTGCCAGTAGTGAGACTAGCGGGAGCCACGAGCAGTACTTC. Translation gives CASSETSGSHEQYF.

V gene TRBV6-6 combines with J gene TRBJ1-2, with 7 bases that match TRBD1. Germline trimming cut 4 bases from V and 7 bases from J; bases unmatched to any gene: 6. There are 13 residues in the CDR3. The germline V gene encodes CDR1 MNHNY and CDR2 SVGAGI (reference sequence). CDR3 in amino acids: CASSSEGAGGYTF. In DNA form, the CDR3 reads TGTGCCAGCAGTTCTGAGGGGGCCGGTGGCTACACCTTC.

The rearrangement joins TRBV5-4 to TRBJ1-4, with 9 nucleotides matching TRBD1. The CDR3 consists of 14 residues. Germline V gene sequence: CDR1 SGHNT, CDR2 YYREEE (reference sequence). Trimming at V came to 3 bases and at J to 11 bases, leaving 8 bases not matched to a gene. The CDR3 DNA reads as TGTGCCAGCAGCTCCCCGGGACAGGGTCAGAAACTGTTTTTT. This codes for CASSSPGQGQKLFF.

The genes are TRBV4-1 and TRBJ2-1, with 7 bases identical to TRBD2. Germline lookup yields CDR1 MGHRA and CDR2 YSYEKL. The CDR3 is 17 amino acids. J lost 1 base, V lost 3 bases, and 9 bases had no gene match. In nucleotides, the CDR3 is TGCGCCAGCAGCCATCACATACCGGGAGGATCCTACAATGAGCAGTTCTTC. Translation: CASSHHIPGGSYNEQFF.

The CDR3 spells CASSSYPGTGDNSPLHF. The CDR3 DNA reads TGTGCCAGCAGTTCATACCCCGGGACAGGGGATAATTCACCCCTCCACTTT. The genes are TRBV28 and TRBJ1-6, with 10 positions matching TRBD1. This CDR3 region has 17 residues. V lost 4 bases to trimming and J lost 5 bases; unmatched junction nucleotides: 8. Germline values: CDR1 MDHEN, CDR2 SYDVKM.

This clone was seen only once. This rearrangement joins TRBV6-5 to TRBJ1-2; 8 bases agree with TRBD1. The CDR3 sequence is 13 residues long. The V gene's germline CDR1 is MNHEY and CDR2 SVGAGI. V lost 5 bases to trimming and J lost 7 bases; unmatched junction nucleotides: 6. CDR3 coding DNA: TGTGCCAGCAGTAGAGGACAGGGAGGTGGCTACACCTTC. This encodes CASSRGQGGGYTF.

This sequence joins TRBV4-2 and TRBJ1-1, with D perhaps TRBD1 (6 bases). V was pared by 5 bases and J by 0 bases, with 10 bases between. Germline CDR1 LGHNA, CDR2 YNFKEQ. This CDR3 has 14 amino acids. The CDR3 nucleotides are TGTGCCAGCAGCTTAGGGGGGGTGAACACTGAAGCTTTCTTT. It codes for CASSLGGVNTEAFF.

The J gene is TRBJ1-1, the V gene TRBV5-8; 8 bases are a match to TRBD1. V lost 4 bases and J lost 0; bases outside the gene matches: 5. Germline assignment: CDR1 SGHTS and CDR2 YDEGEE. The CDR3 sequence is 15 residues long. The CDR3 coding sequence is TGTGCCAGCAGCCTGACGGACAGGGTGAACACTGAAGCTTTCTTT. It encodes CASSLTDRVNTEAFF.